This TCR beta chain derives from a study of technical replicates of blood from a handful of donors. The table came from immunoSEQ multiplex PCR; TCRdb's copy has only in-frame clones and leaves some out. Of 75,000 to 100,000 clones listed, 90% to 95% are singletons. The CDR3 loop spans 11 amino acids. Germline-derived CDR1 and CDR2 are GTSNPN and SVGIG (reference sequence). Deletions cut 4 bases from V and 6 bases from J, with 7 bases between. This TCR derives from a human donor in good health. V and J are TRBV30 and TRBJ2-1; D remains unclear. Source material: T cells isolated from PBMCs. CDR3 in DNA: TGTGCCTGGACTAGAGGCAATGAGCAGTTCTTC. Translation gives CAWTRGNEQFF. Together with reference TRBV30 and TRBJ2-1, the CDR3 gives the full variable domain: SQTIHQWPATLVQPVGSPLSLECTVEGTSNPNLYWYRQAAGRGLQLLFYSVGIGQISSEVPQNLSASRPQDRQFILSSKKLLLSDSGFYLCAWTRGNEQFFGPGTRLTVL.